The present entry profiles one T cell receptor (beta chain) with its context. Authors' processing steps: Amplification of reference gene primers provided the estimated nucleated cell counts. The data were produced by immunoSEQ multiplex PCR, yet TCRdb's version contains in-frame clones alone and is incomplete. V and J calls plus clone size are reproduced from that table; the DNA served to infer D and trimming. The data contain around 70,000 clones, 87% of them singletons. CDR3 length: 12 residues. Trimming cost V 5 bases and J 4 bases, with 6 bases left between them. These data come from a study of blood T cell repertoires in COVID-19. Overall study: Spain, Italy and the United States supplied samples that represented acute and convalescent COVID-19. T cells, B-cell-depleted T cells, or PBMCs supplied cDNA or gDNA.

V and J are TRBV12-3 or TRBV12-4 and TRBJ1-3; D not certain. This TCR was sampled from a woman aged 80 or older with active or convalescent COVID-19. Sequenced sample: peripheral blood. Here the CDR3 DNA reads TGTGCCAGCAGTCCGGGGGGAAACACCATATATTTT. Translating gives CASSPGGNTIYF.